This section outlines one T cell receptor beta chain sequence together with its context. No antigen is known for it. Assay used: immunoSEQ multiplex PCR; TCRdb lists only in-frame clones, some missing. The top ten clones hold approximately 4.2% of a sample with fewer than 12,000 clones, approximately 50% of them seen once. Germline CDR1 is LGHNT and CDR2 is FRNRAP. The CDR3 is 16 residues long. The junction had 13 bases not matched to a gene; V was cut back by 6 bases and J by 5 bases. This sample was taken from a study of T cells in localized non-small cell lung cancer. Study-level points and caveats: Heterogeneity stays possible, as sequencing covered only one tumor region.

Sequences were derived from lymph node tissue, sampled before any cancer treatment. This clonotype was sampled from a woman aged 40-69 years with stage II squamous cell lung carcinoma. V gene TRBV12-5 combines with J gene TRBJ1-2; 9 bases agree with TRBD1. The CDR3 loop is CASGQSGQGVRYGYTF. The CDR3, as DNA: TGTGCTAGTGGCCAGTCGGGACAGGGAGTTAGGTATGGCTACACCTTC.